This T cell receptor (beta chain) was captured in a study of T-cell memory formation after mild COVID-19 (dated by TCRdb to 2020 to 2022). For the study in its entirety: TCR sequence clusters from the two donors were largely donor specific. Longitudinal TCRalpha and TCRbeta repertoire sequencing tracked T-cell clones expanding and contracting after mild COVID-19 in two donors. The cohort was made up of two young adult volunteers, one female and one male, who were previously healthy. What the authors observed across the whole study: Some responding clones were detected in pre-infection memory, suggesting pre-existing cross-reactive memory T cells joined the SARS-CoV-2 response. Only two mild cases were covered by the study, and larger cohorts that include severe cases with pre-infection samples were considered necessary. SARS-CoV-2 specificity of the second-wave clones peaking on day 37 was not confirmed. Contracting CD4+ clones appeared mostly in the CM and EM memory subsets, whereas CD8+ clones were enriched in EMRA. From day 15 to 85, contracting clones showed balanced CD4/CD8 phenotypes, whereas a second wave of clones that expanded from day 15 to 37 leaned towards CD4+.

Ficoll-Paque density gradient centrifugation was used to isolate PBMCs. In its sample, this clonotype was seen a few times. Its target antigen remains unknown. One base away there is no much larger clone; base qualities are not given. Reads for this sample came from an Illumina NovaSeq 6000. Using 5'RACE with constant-segment primers, TCRalpha and TCRbeta cDNA libraries were constructed, with sample barcodes and unique molecular identifiers added in the process. Trizol reagent was used to extract RNA from every sample. Library amplification was performed in two PCR steps, and a second sample barcode and Illumina TruSeq adapters were introduced in the second step. Sequencing of libraries was performed on an Illumina NovaSeq with 2 x 150 bp paired-end reads. Concerning the study's data processing: Demultiplexing of reads and collapsing into UMI-guided consensus sequences were performed with migec v1.2.7. Using mixcr v2.1.11, UMI consensuses were aligned to TRA and TRB V and J templates and then assembled into clonotypes. A clonotype was counted as expanded or contracted only when both edgeR and NoisET called the clonotype significant, with the noise models trained on biological replicates. For edgeR calls, the cutoffs were a false discovery rate-adjusted p below 0.01 and a log2 fold-change threshold of 1. As an exploratory analysis of dynamics, PCA with hierarchical clustering was applied to max-normalized trajectories of the 1000 most abundant clonotypes. Separately sequenced CD4+ and CD8+ repertoires were used to assign a CD4 or CD8 phenotype to each responding clone. In TCRdb, the public reads were trimmed at Q25 with fastp and aligned with MiXCR, with productive beta chains retained. Here each entry gathers all rows of one CDR3 protein and keeps the most common genes and DNA. TCRdb's processing, not the study's, gives the V and J calls here. Here the sample has approximately 560,000 distinct CDR3 sequences; about 18% occur a single time. The ten biggest clones cover 8.1% of the sample.

The CDR3 measures 12 amino acids from cysteine to phenylalanine. The retained sequence is limited to the CDR3, 36 bases, with the frame set at the first base. V drops 3 bases and J drops 6 bases, leaving 6 bases in between. The germline V gene yields SGHTA for CDR1 and FQGNSA for CDR2. This chain joins TRBV7-2 to TRBJ1-5, with an unclear D gene assignment. The receptor was isolated from an adult woman who had mild COVID-19 (a few samples of this study predate the infection). The sample titles of this study are shuffled in the database, so cell type and time point are left out; the donor was told from shared clones. Sequencing was carried out using PBMCs or a T cell subset sorted from them (not recorded which). The DNA sequence is TGTGCCAGCAGCTTTGTTCGTCAGCCCCAGCATTTT. Translated, it reads CASSFVRQPQHF.